Sequencing of this TCR beta chain was carried out in a study of shared clonotypes between healthy human individuals. It was across several immunoSEQ plates that each subset's genomic DNA was evenly split. Data came from immunoSEQ multiplex PCR; TCRdb stores just in-frame clones and leaves some out. The sample carries more than 2 million clones, more than 90% recorded once. The V segment lost 2 bases and the J segment 8 bases; nucleotides outside the gene matches: 9. The CDR3 loop spans 15 amino acids. Germline lookup yields CDR1 GTSNPN and CDR2 SVGIG (reference sequence). The chain recombines TRBV30 with TRBJ1-6, with 7 nucleotides matching TRBD1. The sequence was collected from a man between 18 and 29 years old in good health. The material sequenced was naive CD4+ T cells sorted from blood. Subset given: CD45RA+ positively selected. The CDR3 DNA sequence: TGTGCCTGGAGTTCGACAGGGTCGGCTTATTCACCCCTCCACTTT. Amino acid sequence: CAWSSTGSAYSPLHF.